What follows are 28 T cell receptor beta chains derived from one specimen sequenced in a study of tumor-infiltrating lymphocytes in localized non-small cell lung cancer. Clones were read by immunoSEQ multiplex PCR, and TCRdb kept only the in-frame ones, dropping some. The sample contains over 10,000 clones, around 79% of which appear only once. The specimen was lung tumor tissue. The source of these receptors is a human donor with non-small cell lung cancer.

The V call is TRBV11-2, the J call TRBJ1-2; possibly TRBD1 for D (5 bases). V was clipped by 3 bases and J by 2 bases, with 7 bases between them. Germline-derived CDR1 and CDR2 are SGHAT and FQNNGV. The CDR3 is 13 residues long. In DNA, the CDR3 is TGTGCCAGCAGCTTGACAGCAAACTATGGCTACACCTTC. This translates into CASSLTANYGYTF.

The J gene is TRBJ1-6, the V gene TRBV7-8; D not certain. V lost 5 bases to trimming and J lost 7 bases, with 15 bases between them. This CDR3 has 15 amino acids. Germline assignment: CDR1 SGHVS and CDR2 FQNEAQ. CDR3: CASSPPRVRNSPLHF. The CDR3 DNA sequence: TGTGCCAGCAGCCCCCCGAGGGTTAGGAATTCACCCCTCCACTTT.

V usage is TRBV7-2 and J usage is TRBJ2-6; D is undetermined. From germline, CDR1 is SGHTA and CDR2 FQGNSA. The CDR3 extends over 14 amino acids. Trimming stripped 4 bases from V and 0 bases from J, with 4 bases between. The CDR3 loop is CASSSYSGANVLTF. The CDR3 nucleotides are TGTGCCAGCAGCTCTTACTCTGGGGCCAACGTCCTGACTTTC.

The chain carries TRBV6-5 and TRBJ1-5; TRBD1 aligns across 10 bases. V shed 6 bases and J 6 bases; nucleotides not matched to a gene: 5. The CDR3 is 14 residues long. The germline V gene encodes CDR1 MNHEY and CDR2 SVGAGI. CDR3 sequence reads: CASRKGTGVQPQHF. The CDR3 nucleotides read TGTGCCAGCAGGAAGGGGACAGGGGTTCAGCCCCAGCATTTT.

CDR3 loop: CASSFRRRGETQYF. The CDR3 DNA reads as TGTGCCAGTAGTTTTAGACGCCGCGGGGAGACCCAGTACTTC. The rearrangement uses TRBV19 and TRBJ2-5, with TRBD2 as a possible D gene (5 bases). The V and J ends lost 5 bases and 5 bases respectively, with 15 bases between them. The CDR3 is 14 amino acids. Germline CDR1 LNHDA, CDR2 SQIVND (reference sequence).

This clone was recorded a few times. This chain uses TRBV4-1 with TRBJ1-1; D unclear. With 3 bases removed from V and 5 bases from J, the gap between germline ends came to 4 bases. Germline V gives CDR1 MGHRA, CDR2 YSYEKL. The CDR3 spans 11 residues. DNA for the CDR3: TGCGCCAGCAGCCAGGGTACTGAAGCTTTCTTT. Its translation is CASSQGTEAFF.

The J gene is TRBJ2-7, the V gene TRBV28; D might be TRBD2 (6 bases). V lost 3 bases and J 6 bases, leaving 6 bases between the germline ends. The CDR3 is 11 amino acids. The germline CDR1 and CDR2 sequences are MDHEN and SYDVKM. CDR3 nucleotides: TGTGCCAGCAGTTTGCGGGGCGAGCAGTACTTC. It yields the protein CASSLRGEQYF. Together with reference TRBV28 and TRBJ2-7, the CDR3 gives the full variable domain: DVKVTQSSRYLVKRTGEKVFLECVQDMDHENMFWYRQDPGLGLRLIYFSYDVKMKEKGDIPEGYSVSREKKERFSLILESASTNQTSMYLCASSLRGEQYFGPGTRLTVT.

The chain joins TRBV9 to TRBJ1-6; 8 bases map to TRBD1. The germline V gene encodes CDR1 SGDLS and CDR2 YYNGEE. The CDR3 is made up of 15 amino acids. V dropped 3 bases and J dropped 8; count of bases not matched to a gene: 7. The CDR3 sequence: CASSAGQGGHSPLHF. The CDR3 DNA is TGTGCCAGCAGCGCCGGACAGGGCGGTCATTCACCCCTCCACTTT.

The V gene is TRBV2, the J gene TRBJ1-1; D not resolved. The CDR3 loop spans 13 amino acids. Looked up from germline, CDR1 is SNHLY and CDR2 is FYNNEI. The germline V and J ends were trimmed by 1 base and 1 base, with 4 bases remaining between them. As DNA, the CDR3 is TGTGCCAGCAGTGAAGACCGGAACACTGAAGCTTTCTTT. This encodes CASSEDRNTEAFF.

The genes are TRBV20-1 and TRBJ1-2, with unresolved D. The CDR3 sequence is 11 residues long. Per the germline V gene, CDR1 is DFQATT and CDR2 is SNEGSKA (reference sequence). V was cut by 6 bases and J by 3 bases, with 8 bases left in between. The CDR3 DNA reads TGCAGTGCCCCCAGTCACTATGGCTACACCTTC. Translating it yields CSAPSHYGYTF.

CDR3 sequence reads: CASSLSARNRAVEQYF. In DNA form, the CDR3 reads TGTGCCAGTAGTCTATCAGCGCGAAACAGGGCTGTCGAGCAGTACTTC. The chain employs TRBV19 and TRBJ2-7; TRBD1 might be the D (6 bases). Germline V gives CDR1 LNHDA, CDR2 SQIVND (reference sequence). Trimming left V 5 bases short and J 6 bases short, with 23 bases between. The CDR3 loop spans 16 amino acids.

The gene calls are TRBV2 and TRBJ2-7; D may be TRBD2 (5 bases). V lost 1 base to trimming and J lost 6 bases, with 16 bases between them. Looked up from germline, CDR1 is SNHLY and CDR2 is FYNNEI. The CDR3 extends over 15 amino acids. The CDR3 here is CASSEEVSPRGEQYF. CDR3 nucleotide sequence: TGTGCCAGCAGTGAAGAGGTTAGCCCACGGGGCGAGCAGTACTTC. Using reference TRBV2 and TRBJ2-7 for the parts outside the CDR3, the full variable domain is EPEVTQTPSHQVTQMGQEVILRCVPISNHLYFYWYRQILGQKVEFLVSFYNNEISEKSEIFDDQFSVERPDGSNFTLKIRSTKLEDSAMYFCASSEEVSPRGEQYFGPGTRLTVT.

The V and J genes are TRBV25-1 and TRBJ2-3; TRBD1 might be the D (6 bases). Germline V CDR1 and CDR2: MGHDK, SYGVNS. V was trimmed by 3 bases and J by 0 bases, leaving 13 bases between them. There are 16 residues in the CDR3. CDR3 coding DNA: TGTGCCAGCAGTGATCCCAGGGGAATGAGCACAGATACGCAGTATTTT. Its translation is CASSDPRGMSTDTQYF.

This chain's CDR3 is CASSPRTGGLGSYEQYF. The CDR3 DNA reads as TGTGCCAGCAGTCCGAGGACAGGGGGCTTAGGCTCCTACGAGCAGTACTTC. This chain connects TRBV27 to TRBJ2-7; 11 nucleotides match TRBD1. CDR1 MNHEY and CDR2 SMNVEV come from the germline V gene (reference sequence). The V segment lost 5 bases and the J segment 0 bases; nucleotides outside the gene matches: 9. This CDR3 is built from 17 residues.

The V and J genes are TRBV19 and TRBJ2-7; 8 bases fit TRBD1. CDR3 size: 14 residues. V gave up 4 bases and J gave up 1 base; unmatched junction bases: 3. Per germline, CDR1 LNHDA and CDR2 SQIVND (reference sequence). The CDR3 DNA is TGTGCCAGTAGTACCGACAGGGGTTCCTACGAGCAGTACTTC. Amino acids: CASSTDRGSYEQYF.

This clone is medium-sized. This chain connects TRBV2 to TRBJ2-1; a possible D gene is TRBD1 (6 bases). Per germline, CDR1 SNHLY and CDR2 FYNNEI. The V and J ends lost 0 bases and 4 bases respectively, with 13 bases between them. This CDR3 spans 16 amino acids. The CDR3, as DNA: TGTGCCAGCAGTGAAGCTCAAGGGGGATTGTACAATGAGCAGTTCTTC. Amino acids: CASSEAQGGLYNEQFF. Filled out from reference TRBV2 and TRBJ2-1, the complete variable domain reads EPEVTQTPSHQVTQMGQEVILRCVPISNHLYFYWYRQILGQKVEFLVSFYNNEISEKSEIFDDQFSVERPDGSNFTLKIRSTKLEDSAMYFCASSEAQGGLYNEQFFGPGTRLTVL.

V gene TRBV4-3 combines with J gene TRBJ1-1; D is undetermined. The CDR3 covers 14 residues. V was pared by 1 base and J by 4 bases, with 10 bases between. Germline CDR1 LGHNA, CDR2 YSLEER. CDR3 DNA sequence: TGCGCCAGCAGCCAAGTGTTCAGGTTCACTGAAGCTTTCTTT. Translated: CASSQVFRFTEAFF.

This chain uses TRBV2 with TRBJ2-2, with 8 bases that match TRBD2. The CDR3 is 15 amino acids. In germline, CDR1 is SNHLY, CDR2 FYNNEI. Losses at the gene ends were 10 bases for V and 5 bases for J; bases not matched to a gene: 12. The CDR3 protein is CATGRESVRTGELFF. CDR3 coding DNA: TGTGCCACCGGGAGGGAGAGTGTGCGGACCGGGGAGCTGTTTTTT.

V usage is TRBV2 and J usage is TRBJ1-6; possible D gene TRBD1, 6 bases. The CDR3 contains 15 residues. Trimming removed 5 bases at V and 6 bases at J, with 14 bases between. The V gene's germline CDR1 is SNHLY and CDR2 FYNNEI. DNA of the CDR3: TGTGCCAGCAGTCCCCGACAGGCTGTTAATTCACCCCTCCACTTT. This encodes CASSPRQAVNSPLHF.

The chain couples TRBV19 to TRBJ1-1; no clear D. Per germline, CDR1 LNHDA and CDR2 SQIVND (reference sequence). The V end was cut by 0 bases, the J end by 8 bases, with 7 bases between. The CDR3 loop spans 12 amino acids. The CDR3 nucleotides read TGTGCCAGTAGTATAGACGGGTACGAAGCTTTCTTT. Its protein is CASSIDGYEAFF. Full variable domain (remainder filled in from reference TRBV19 and TRBJ1-1): DGGITQSPKYLFRKEGQNVTLSCEQNLNHDAMYWYRQDPGQGLRLIYYSQIVNDFQKGDIAEGYSVSREKKESFPLTVTSAQKNPTAFYLCASSIDGYEAFFGQGTRLTVV.

The rearrangement links TRBV12-5 to TRBJ1-2, with 9 bases aligning to TRBD1. Germline V gene sequence: CDR1 LGHNT, CDR2 FRNRAP. Losses at the gene ends were 5 bases for V and 6 bases for J; bases not matched to a gene: 4. This CDR3 has 13 residues. The CDR3 protein is CASGQQGANGYTF. DNA of the CDR3: TGTGCTAGTGGTCAACAGGGGGCGAATGGCTACACCTTC.

The chain recombines TRBV2 with TRBJ2-2; 8 nucleotides line up with TRBD1. The CDR3 spans 15 residues. Trimming removed 4 bases from V and 6 bases from J; junction bases left unmatched: 7. The germline gives CDR1 SNHLY, CDR2 FYNNEI. The CDR3 sequence is CASSAPTGAAGELFF. For the CDR3, the DNA is TGTGCCAGCAGTGCCCCGACAGGGGCTGCCGGGGAGCTGTTTTTT.

The chain uses TRBV9 and TRBJ1-2, with a tentative D call TRBD1 (6 bases). This CDR3 has 20 amino acids. The germline gives CDR1 SGDLS, CDR2 YYNGEE. Deletions cut 7 bases from V and 1 base from J, with 32 bases between. For the CDR3, the DNA is TGTGCCAGCCCTACCCAGGCTGTGGGGGCAAGACTTACCAATAACTATGGCTACACCTTC. It is translated as CASPTQAVGARLTNNYGYTF.

This rearrangement joins TRBV11-2 to TRBJ2-5; 8 bases align to TRBD1. This CDR3 has 14 amino acids. Germline CDR1 is SGHAT and CDR2 is FQNNGV. Unmatched junction bases numbered 4, after V lost 6 bases and J lost 1 base. The chain's CDR3 is CASSQQGGQETQYF. The CDR3 DNA is TGTGCCAGCAGTCAACAGGGGGGCCAAGAGACCCAGTACTTC.

J is TRBJ1-2 and V is TRBV7-9; 7 bases line up with TRBD1. Germline V gene lookup returns CDR1 SEHNR and CDR2 FQNEAQ (reference sequence). The CDR3 consists of 15 residues. J lost 6 bases, V lost 4 bases, and 11 bases had no gene match. This CDR3 reads CASSSLNTGVDGYTF. In DNA, the CDR3 is TGTGCCAGCAGCTCTCTTAATACAGGGGTAGATGGCTACACCTTC.

This chain joins TRBV6-5 and TRBJ2-5; 10 nucleotides match TRBD1. Germline loops: CDR1 MNHEY, CDR2 SVGAGI. The V and J ends lost 0 bases and 5 bases, in that order; junction bases with no gene match: 6. The CDR3 has 16 amino acids. The CDR3 DNA reads TGTGCCAGCAGTTACTCAGGGACAGGGGTATGGGAGACCCAGTACTTC. It encodes CASSYSGTGVWETQYF.

By its share, this clone is medium-sized. This chain links TRBV30 with TRBJ2-5; TRBD1 aligns across 9 bases. The CDR3 sequence is 11 residues long. Germline lookup yields CDR1 GTSNPN and CDR2 SVGIG (reference sequence). V was clipped by 5 bases and J by 5 bases; unmatched bases: 0. The CDR3 here is CAWGTGETQYF. DNA for the CDR3: TGTGCCTGGGGGACAGGGGAGACCCAGTACTTC.

J is TRBJ2-5 and V is TRBV19, with TRBD2 matching 13 bases. V dropped 3 bases and J dropped 6; count of bases not matched to a gene: 10. Germline CDR1 and CDR2: LNHDA and SQIVND (reference sequence). The CDR3 extends over 17 amino acids. CDR3 loop: CASSIWTSGSFGKTQYF. CDR3 DNA: TGTGCCAGTAGTATTTGGACTAGCGGGAGCTTCGGAAAGACCCAGTACTTC.